The TCR beta chain under discussion was sequenced for a study of blood T cell repertoires in COVID-19. The repertoire was sequenced with immunoSEQ multiplex PCR; TCRdb's copy has only in-frame clones and lacks some. The table has under 350,000 clones, around nine tenths seen once. Germline CDR1 LNHDA, CDR2 SQIVND (reference sequence). The germline V and J ends were trimmed by 10 bases and 3 bases, with 22 bases remaining between them. The CDR3 extends over 16 amino acids. Two negative PCRs, clearance, or symptom resolution characterized the recovered Cohort 3 donors. V and J are TRBV19 and TRBJ1-5; D not resolved. The receptor comes from a woman in her fifties or sixties who had recovered from COVID-19. Sequences were obtained from PBMCs or T cells enriched from blood (not recorded which). The DNA of the CDR3 is TGTGCCACCTCGGAGACTGAGAGGAGATCCAATCAGCCCCAGCATTTT. This sequence encodes CATSETERRSNQPQHF.